These T cell receptor beta chains were read from a single sample in a study of T-cell reconstitution after alpha-beta-depleted transplantation in children. In TCRdb, the PCR reads were re-called with MiXCR into one record per CDR3 protein. The sample holds almost 600,000 distinct CDR3 sequences, about a quarter seen once. The specimen comprised PBMCs, sampled before TCRalphabeta/CD19-depleted stem cell transplant. The receptors here all came from a boy in the first two years of life with Wiskott-Aldrich syndrome, due to receive a stem cell transplant. CDR3s leave out the opening cysteine and the closing phenylalanine or tryptophan.

v_call: TRBV5-1; j_call: TRBJ2-1; cdr3_aa: ASSFRLNRDGPTNEQF
v_call: TRBV6-1; j_call: TRBJ2-1; cdr3_aa: ASSELGGTYNEQF
v_call: TRBV30; j_call: TRBJ2-1; cdr3_aa: AWSAGVEGNEQF
v_call: TRBV7-7; j_call: TRBJ2-5; cdr3_aa: ASSFSPGGETQY
v_call: TRBV29-1; j_call: TRBJ1-5; cdr3_aa: SALVGYSNQPQH
v_call: TRBV24-1; j_call: TRBJ2-1; cdr3_aa: ATSDASGRGRYNDQF
v_call: TRBV20-1; j_call: TRBJ2-7; cdr3_aa: SAIRQGAGLEQY
v_call: TRBV6-1; j_call: TRBJ1-6; cdr3_aa: ASSLSQGADNSPLH
v_call: TRBV10-3; j_call: TRBJ2-7; cdr3_aa: AITSALDRAYEQY
v_call: TRBV5-1; j_call: TRBJ2-3; cdr3_aa: ASSLGPPLPLGTDTQY
v_call: TRBV20-1; j_call: TRBJ1-3; cdr3_aa: SARRTGGSGNTIY
v_call: TRBV20-1; j_call: TRBJ1-2; cdr3_aa: SARDRRRDHYGYT
v_call: TRBV27; j_call: TRBJ2-5; cdr3_aa: ASKLSASELETQY
v_call: TRBV4-1; j_call: TRBJ2-6; cdr3_aa: ASSLGLAGISGANVLT
v_call: TRBV20-1; j_call: TRBJ2-5; cdr3_aa: SANAQGETQY
v_call: TRBV7-9; j_call: TRBJ2-3; cdr3_aa: ASSLREVSDTQY
v_call: TRBV12-3/TRBV12-4; j_call: TRBJ1-1; cdr3_aa: ASSGPRVKNTEAF
v_call: TRBV20-1; j_call: TRBJ2-3; cdr3_aa: SANQWDTQY
v_call: TRBV6-5; j_call: TRBJ2-7; cdr3_aa: ASSYSGQRQSYEQY
v_call: TRBV7-2; j_call: TRBJ2-2; cdr3_aa: ASSLALNTGELF
v_call: TRBV20-1; j_call: TRBJ2-5; cdr3_aa: SASNGETQY
v_call: TRBV7-2; j_call: TRBJ2-1; cdr3_aa: ASSSYRTSGQSSYNEQF
v_call: TRBV4-1; j_call: TRBJ2-1; cdr3_aa: ASSQVQRPSGADEQF
v_call: TRBV4-1; j_call: TRBJ2-5; cdr3_aa: ASSQGPANQETQY
v_call: TRBV20-1; j_call: TRBJ1-4; cdr3_aa: SAASLGRGEEKLF
v_call: TRBV5-1; j_call: TRBJ2-5; cdr3_aa: ASSVGATTSDQETQY
v_call: TRBV14; j_call: TRBJ2-7; cdr3_aa: ASSHSSGSRPYEQY
v_call: TRBV5-1; j_call: TRBJ2-3; cdr3_aa: ASSLVAGKSTDTQY
v_call: TRBV6-1; j_call: TRBJ2-7; cdr3_aa: ASRRTGTYEQY
v_call: TRBV9; j_call: TRBJ2-1; cdr3_aa: ASSARLAHSYNEQF
v_call: TRBV27; j_call: TRBJ2-2; cdr3_aa: ASSRTPTTGELF
v_call: TRBV10-3; j_call: TRBJ2-7; cdr3_aa: AIRPEAWGTYEQY
v_call: TRBV10-3; j_call: TRBJ2-1; cdr3_aa: AISETGPKNNEQF
v_call: TRBV6-1; j_call: TRBJ2-5; cdr3_aa: ASGRGDQETQY
v_call: TRBV20-1; j_call: TRBJ2-3; cdr3_aa: SASGGPTGDTQY
v_call: TRBV5-1; j_call: TRBJ2-7; cdr3_aa: ASSLGQSTEQY
v_call: TRBV27; j_call: TRBJ2-3; cdr3_aa: ASIDVTSGPAPTDTQY
v_call: TRBV5-1; j_call: TRBJ2-1; cdr3_aa: ASSLGQTSSGEQF